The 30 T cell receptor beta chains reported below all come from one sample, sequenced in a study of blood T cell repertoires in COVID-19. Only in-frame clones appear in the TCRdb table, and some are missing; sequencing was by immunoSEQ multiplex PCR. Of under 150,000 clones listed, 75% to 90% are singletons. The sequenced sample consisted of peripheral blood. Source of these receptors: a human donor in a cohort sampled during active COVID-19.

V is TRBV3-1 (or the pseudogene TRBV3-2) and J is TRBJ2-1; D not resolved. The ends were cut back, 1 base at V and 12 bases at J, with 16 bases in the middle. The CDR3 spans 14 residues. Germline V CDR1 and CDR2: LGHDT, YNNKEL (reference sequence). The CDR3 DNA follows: TGTGCCAGCAGCCAAGTCTCTAGTCCTGATCGGCAGTTCTTC. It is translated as CASSQVSSPDRQFF.

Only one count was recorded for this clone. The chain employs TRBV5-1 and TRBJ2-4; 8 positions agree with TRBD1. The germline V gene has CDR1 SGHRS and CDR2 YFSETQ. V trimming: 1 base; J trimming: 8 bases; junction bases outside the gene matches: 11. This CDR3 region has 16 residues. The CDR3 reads CASSLPSGTGGDIQYF. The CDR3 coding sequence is TGCGCCAGCAGCTTGCCCTCCGGGACAGGCGGAGACATTCAGTACTTC.

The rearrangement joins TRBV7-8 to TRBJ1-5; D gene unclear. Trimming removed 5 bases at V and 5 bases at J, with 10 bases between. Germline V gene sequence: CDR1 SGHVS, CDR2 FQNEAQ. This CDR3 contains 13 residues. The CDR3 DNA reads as TGTGCCAGCAGCCGCGGGCGGGATCAGCCCCAGCATTTT. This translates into CASSRGRDQPQHF.

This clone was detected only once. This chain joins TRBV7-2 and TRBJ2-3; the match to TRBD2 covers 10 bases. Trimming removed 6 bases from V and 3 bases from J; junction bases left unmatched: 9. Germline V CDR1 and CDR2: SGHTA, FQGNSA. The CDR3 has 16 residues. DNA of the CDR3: TGTGCCAGCAGTCTACAAGCGGGGGGGATGACAGATACGCAGTATTTT. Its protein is CASSLQAGGMTDTQYF.

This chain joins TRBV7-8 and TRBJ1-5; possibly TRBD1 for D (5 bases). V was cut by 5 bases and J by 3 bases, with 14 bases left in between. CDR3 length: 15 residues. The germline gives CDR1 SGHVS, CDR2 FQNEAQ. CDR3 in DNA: TGTGCCAGCAGCCTCACAGGATCGTACAATCAGCCCCAGCATTTT. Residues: CASSLTGSYNQPQHF.

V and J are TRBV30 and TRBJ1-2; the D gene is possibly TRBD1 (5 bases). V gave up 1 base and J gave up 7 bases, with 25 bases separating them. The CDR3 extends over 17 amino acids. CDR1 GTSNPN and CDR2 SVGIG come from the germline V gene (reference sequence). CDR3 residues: CAWSGGTHLITYSGYTF. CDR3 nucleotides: TGTGCCTGGAGTGGGGGGACTCACTTAATTACATACTCTGGCTACACCTTC.

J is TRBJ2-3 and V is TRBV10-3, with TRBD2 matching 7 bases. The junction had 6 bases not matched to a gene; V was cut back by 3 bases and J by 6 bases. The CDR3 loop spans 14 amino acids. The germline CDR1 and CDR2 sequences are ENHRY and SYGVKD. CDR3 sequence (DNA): TGTGCCATCAGTGAAGGGAGGGAAGGGGATACGCAGTATTTT. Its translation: CAISEGREGDTQYF.

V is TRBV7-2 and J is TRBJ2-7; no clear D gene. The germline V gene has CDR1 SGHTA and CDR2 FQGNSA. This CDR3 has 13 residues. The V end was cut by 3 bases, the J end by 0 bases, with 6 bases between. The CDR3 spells CASSFGHSYEQYF. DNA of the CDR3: TGTGCCAGCAGCTTTGGCCACTCCTACGAGCAGTACTTC.

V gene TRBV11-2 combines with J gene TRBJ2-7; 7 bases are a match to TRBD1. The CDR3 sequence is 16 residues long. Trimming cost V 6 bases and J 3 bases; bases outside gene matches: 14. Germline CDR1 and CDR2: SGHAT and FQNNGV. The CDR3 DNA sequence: TGTGCCAGCAGGAAACCCCCCGAGACAGGGCACTACGAGCAGTACTTC. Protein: CASRKPPETGHYEQYF.

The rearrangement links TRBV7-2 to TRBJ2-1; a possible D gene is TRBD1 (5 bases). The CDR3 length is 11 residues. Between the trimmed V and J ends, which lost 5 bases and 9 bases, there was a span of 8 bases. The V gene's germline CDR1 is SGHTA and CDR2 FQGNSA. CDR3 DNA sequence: TGTGCCAGCAGCGCGGACATTGAGCAGTTCTTC. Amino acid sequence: CASSADIEQFF.

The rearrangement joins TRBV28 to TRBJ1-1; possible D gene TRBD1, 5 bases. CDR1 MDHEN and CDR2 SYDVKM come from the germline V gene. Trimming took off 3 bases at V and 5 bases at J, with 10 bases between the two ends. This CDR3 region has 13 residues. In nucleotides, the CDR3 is TGTGCCAGCAGTTTTCGGGGGGTAACTGAAGCTTTCTTT. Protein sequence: CASSFRGVTEAFF.

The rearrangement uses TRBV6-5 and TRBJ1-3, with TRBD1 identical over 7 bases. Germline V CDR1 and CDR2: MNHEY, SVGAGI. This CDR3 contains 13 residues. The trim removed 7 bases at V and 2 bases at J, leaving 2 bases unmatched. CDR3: CASTDRAGNTIYF. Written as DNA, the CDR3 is TGTGCCAGCACCGACAGGGCTGGAAACACCATATATTTT.

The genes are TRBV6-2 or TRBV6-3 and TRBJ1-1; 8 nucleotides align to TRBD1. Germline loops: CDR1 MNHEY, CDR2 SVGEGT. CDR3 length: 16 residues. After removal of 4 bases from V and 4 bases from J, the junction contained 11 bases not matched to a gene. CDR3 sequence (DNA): TGTGCCAGCAGTTTCCCGGTACAGGGGGGAGGCACTGAAGCTTTCTTT. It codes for CASSFPVQGGGTEAFF.

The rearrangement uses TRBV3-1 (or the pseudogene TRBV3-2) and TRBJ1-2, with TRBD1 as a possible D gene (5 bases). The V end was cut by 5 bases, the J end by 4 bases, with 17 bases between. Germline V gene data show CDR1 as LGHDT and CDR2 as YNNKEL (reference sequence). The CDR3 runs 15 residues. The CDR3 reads CASSDRQKATYGYTF. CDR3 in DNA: TGTGCCAGCAGCGACAGACAGAAAGCAACCTATGGCTACACCTTC.

The CDR3 DNA reads as TGTGCCAGCAGTTTTGTGCGGGGGCAATCCTACGAGCAGTACTTC. It is translated as CASSFVRGQSYEQYF. V usage is TRBV28 and J usage is TRBJ2-7; possibly TRBD2 for D (7 bases). V dropped 3 bases and J dropped 1 base, with 13 bases sitting between them. The CDR3 runs to 15 residues. Germline V lookup: CDR1 MDHEN, CDR2 SYDVKM.

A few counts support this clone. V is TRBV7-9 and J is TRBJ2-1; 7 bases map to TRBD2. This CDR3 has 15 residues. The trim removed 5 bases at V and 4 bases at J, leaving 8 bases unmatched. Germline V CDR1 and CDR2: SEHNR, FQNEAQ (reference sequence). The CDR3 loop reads CASSPPGLQYNEQFF. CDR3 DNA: TGTGCCAGCAGCCCTCCGGGACTACAGTACAATGAGCAGTTCTTC.

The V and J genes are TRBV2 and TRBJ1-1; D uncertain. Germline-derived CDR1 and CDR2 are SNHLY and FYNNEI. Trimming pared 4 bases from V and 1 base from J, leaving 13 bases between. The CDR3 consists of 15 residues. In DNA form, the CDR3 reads TGTGCCAGCAGTGTAGGTGGAGTATCGAACACTGAAGCTTTCTTT. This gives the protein CASSVGGVSNTEAFF.

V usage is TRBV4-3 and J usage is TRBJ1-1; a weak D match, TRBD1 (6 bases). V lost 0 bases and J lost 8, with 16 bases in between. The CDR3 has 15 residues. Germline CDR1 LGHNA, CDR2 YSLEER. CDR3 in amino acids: CASSQDWGGRREAFF. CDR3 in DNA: TGCGCCAGCAGCCAAGATTGGGGGGGCCGACGGGAAGCTTTCTTT.

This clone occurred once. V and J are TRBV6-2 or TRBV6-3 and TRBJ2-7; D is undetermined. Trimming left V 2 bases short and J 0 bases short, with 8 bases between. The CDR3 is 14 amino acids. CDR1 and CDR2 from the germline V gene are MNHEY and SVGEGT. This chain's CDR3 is CASSYHRVSYEQYF. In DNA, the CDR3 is TGTGCCAGCAGTTACCACAGAGTCTCCTACGAGCAGTACTTC.

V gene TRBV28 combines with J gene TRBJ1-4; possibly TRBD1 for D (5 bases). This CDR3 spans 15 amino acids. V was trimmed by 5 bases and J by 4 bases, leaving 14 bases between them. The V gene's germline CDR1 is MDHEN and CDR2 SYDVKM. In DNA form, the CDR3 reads TGTGCCAGCAGTCCCCGGGGGAGGGGTAATGAAAAACTGTTTTTT. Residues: CASSPRGRGNEKLFF.

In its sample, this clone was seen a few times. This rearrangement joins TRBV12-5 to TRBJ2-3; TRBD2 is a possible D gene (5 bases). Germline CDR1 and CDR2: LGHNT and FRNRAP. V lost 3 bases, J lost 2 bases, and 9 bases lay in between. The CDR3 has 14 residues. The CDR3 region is CASGLGLDTDTQYF. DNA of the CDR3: TGTGCTAGTGGTTTAGGACTCGACACAGATACGCAGTATTTT.

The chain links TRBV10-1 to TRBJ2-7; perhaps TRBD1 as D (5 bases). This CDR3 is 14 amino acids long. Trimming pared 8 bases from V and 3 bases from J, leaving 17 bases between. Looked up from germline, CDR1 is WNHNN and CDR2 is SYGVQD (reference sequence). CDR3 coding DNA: TGCGCCAGCTCCAGCGCTAGGGGTAACTACGAGCAGTACTTC. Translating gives CASSSARGNYEQYF.

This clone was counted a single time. The CDR3 bases are TGTGCCAGCGGGCAGCGGAAAGAGACCCAGTACTTC. It translates to CASGQRKETQYF. This chain links TRBV2 with TRBJ2-5; possible D gene TRBD2, 5 bases. V was pared by 8 bases and J by 3 bases, with 10 bases between. The CDR3 is made up of 12 amino acids. CDR1 SNHLY and CDR2 FYNNEI come from the germline V gene.

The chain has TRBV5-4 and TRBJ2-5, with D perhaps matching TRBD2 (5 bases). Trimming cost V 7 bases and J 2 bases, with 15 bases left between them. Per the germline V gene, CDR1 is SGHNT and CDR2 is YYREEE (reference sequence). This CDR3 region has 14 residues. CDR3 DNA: TGTGCCAGCTACCGGTACCGGGGTCAAGAGACCCAGTACTTC. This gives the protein CASYRYRGQETQYF.

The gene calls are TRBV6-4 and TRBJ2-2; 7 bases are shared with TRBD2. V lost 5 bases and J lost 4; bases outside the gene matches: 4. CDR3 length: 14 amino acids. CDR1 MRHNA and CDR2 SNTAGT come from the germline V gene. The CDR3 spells CASSIGEGTGELFF. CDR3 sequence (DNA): TGTGCCAGCAGTATCGGGGAGGGCACCGGGGAGCTGTTTTTT.

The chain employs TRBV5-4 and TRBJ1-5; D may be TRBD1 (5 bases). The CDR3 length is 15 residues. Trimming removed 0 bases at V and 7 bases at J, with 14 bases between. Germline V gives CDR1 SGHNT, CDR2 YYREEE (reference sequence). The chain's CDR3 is CASSLGGQGAQPQHF. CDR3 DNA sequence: TGTGCCAGCAGCTTGGGGGGTCAAGGGGCCCAGCCCCAGCATTTT. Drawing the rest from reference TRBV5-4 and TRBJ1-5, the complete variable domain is ETGVTQSPTHLIKTRGQQVTLRCSSQSGHNTVSWYQQALGQGPQFIFQYYREEENGRGNFPPRFSGLQFPNYSSELNVNALELDDSALYLCASSLGGQGAQPQHFGDGTRLSIL.

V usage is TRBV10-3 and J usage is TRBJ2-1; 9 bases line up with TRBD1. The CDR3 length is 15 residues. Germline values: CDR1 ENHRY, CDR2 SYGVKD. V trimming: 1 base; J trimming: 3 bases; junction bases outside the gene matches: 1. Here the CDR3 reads CAISELGQGYNEQFF. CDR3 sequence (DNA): TGTGCCATCAGTGAGTTGGGACAGGGCTACAATGAGCAGTTCTTC.

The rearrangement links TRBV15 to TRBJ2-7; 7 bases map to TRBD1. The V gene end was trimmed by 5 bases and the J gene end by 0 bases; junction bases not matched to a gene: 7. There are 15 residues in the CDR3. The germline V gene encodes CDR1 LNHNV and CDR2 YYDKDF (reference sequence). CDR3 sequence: CATSLERDSSYEQYF. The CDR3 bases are TGTGCCACCAGCCTGGAACGGGACAGCTCCTACGAGCAGTACTTC.

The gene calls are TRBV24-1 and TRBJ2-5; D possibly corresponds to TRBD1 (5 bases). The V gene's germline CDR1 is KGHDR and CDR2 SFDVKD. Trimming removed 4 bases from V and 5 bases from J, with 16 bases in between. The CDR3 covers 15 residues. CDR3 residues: CATSDWTPAGETQYF. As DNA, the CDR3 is TGTGCCACCAGTGACTGGACACCCGCCGGGGAGACCCAGTACTTC.

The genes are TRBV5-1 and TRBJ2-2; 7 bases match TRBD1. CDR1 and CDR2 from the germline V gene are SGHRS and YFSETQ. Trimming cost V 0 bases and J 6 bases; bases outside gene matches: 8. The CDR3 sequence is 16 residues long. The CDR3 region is CASSLDGQGVAGELFF. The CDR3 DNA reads TGCGCCAGCAGCTTGGATGGTCAGGGGGTAGCCGGGGAGCTGTTTTTT.